The rows below give T cell receptor beta chains drawn from one sample of a study of T cells after yellow fever vaccination. TCRdb reanalysed the 5' RACE reads using MiXCR and keeps one entry per CDR3 protein. Among some 120,000 distinct CDR3 sequences listed, 6.5% to 9% were seen once. The sequenced sample was CD8+ T cells sorted from PBMCs, obtained 45 days after the yellow fever booster vaccination. Source of these receptors: a man younger than 45 who received the YFV17D yellow fever vaccine. The conserved cysteine and the conserved F or W are not part of the CDR3 here.

v_call	j_call	cdr3_aa
TRBV10-3	TRBJ1-2	ATSSDTDYGYT
TRBV5-6	TRBJ2-1	ASSLGGTNEQF
TRBV10-2	TRBJ2-1	ASGGSYNEQF
TRBV29-1	TRBJ2-1	SVDGTGRSGGSRNEQF
TRBV5-1	TRBJ2-7	ASSLVPTSSTYEQY
TRBV7-6	TRBJ2-3	ASSSVPGTSGNKFADTQY
TRBV7-8	TRBJ2-3	ASSLGGSADTQY
TRBV4-2	TRBJ2-7	ASSQSSALSYEQY
TRBV12-3/TRBV12-4	TRBJ2-7	ASSLGVGIYEQY
TRBV27	TRBJ2-1	ASEGGGRLNEQF
TRBV7-8	TRBJ2-3	ASSFGQGSVDTQY
TRBV6-2/TRBV6-3	TRBJ2-7	ASSYLRTSGLSSYEQY
TRBV5-1	TRBJ1-6	ASTQGWGEYSPLH
TRBV6-4	TRBJ2-1	ASSDPGGQNNGGCDEQF
TRBV7-9	TRBJ2-7	ASSSSRQVLYEQY
TRBV5-4	TRBJ2-1	ASTNWDSTYEQF
TRBV16	TRBJ2-1	ASSHPPGGISEQF
TRBV12-5	TRBJ2-4	GSGLGTHIQY
TRBV7-6	TRBJ2-5	ASSKPEGLKTQY
TRBV12-3/TRBV12-4	TRBJ2-3	ASSSGLGRTDTQY
TRBV7-8	TRBJ2-1	ASSLGPLAATKNEQF
TRBV12-3/TRBV12-4	TRBJ2-5	ASSRQDRGVGTQY
TRBV2	TRBJ2-5	ASLVRDQETQY
TRBV29-1	TRBJ1-2	SARDRNYGYT
TRBV20-1	TRBJ2-2	SAPPRPGQGNTGELF
TRBV12-3/TRBV12-4	TRBJ2-1	ASSSNVAGWVNEQF
TRBV28	TRBJ2-7	ASSLAGQQPYEQY
TRBV9	TRBJ2-1	ASSVQGKQQASSYNEQF
TRBV7-6	TRBJ2-2	ASSLGGSIGELF
TRBV29-1	TRBJ1-5	SVDGDGQPQH
TRBV9	TRBJ2-2	ASSVAFGGAGTGELF
TRBV7-3	TRBJ2-1	ASSQGLAVGEQF
TRBV5-5	TRBJ1-6	ASSLVWENSPLH
TRBV4-3	TRBJ2-7	ASSQVVDGEQY
TRBV29-1	TRBJ1-4	SVEDQGRKLF
TRBV10-2	TRBJ2-1	ASSQGAAGGEQF
TRBV10-1	TRBJ2-1	ASSETWDEQF
TRBV20-1	TRBJ2-2	SARHGTSGFKTGELF
TRBV18	TRBJ2-3	ASSPAGLANGDTQY
TRBV19	TRBJ2-7	ASGPGQYYEQY
TRBV4-2	TRBJ2-1	ASSQDSLAGELSYNEQF
TRBV7-6	TRBJ2-3	ASSLGPPTDTQY
TRBV5-1	TRBJ2-7	ASSFSGQESSYEQY
TRBV20-1	TRBJ1-1	SAREFVGMTNTEAF
TRBV5-6	TRBJ2-1	ASSSGLASYNEQF
TRBV12-3/TRBV12-4	TRBJ2-1	ASSWGGGDEQF
TRBV29-1	TRBJ2-1	SVRTSGREQF
TRBV9	TRBJ2-7	ASSVEGVSYEQY
TRBV20-1	TRBJ2-3	SAQGLAGPHTTSTDTQY
TRBV20-1	TRBJ1-1	SARGGPGPNTEAF
TRBV4-2	TRBJ2-1	ASSPARGMGLAGSHEQF
TRBV5-1	TRBJ1-1	ASSLGDTGNTEAF
TRBV10-3	TRBJ2-1	AISESYRPDEQF
TRBV4-3	TRBJ2-1	ASSQDMSSSYNEQF
TRBV6-2/TRBV6-3	TRBJ2-5	ASSFLIAGVEETQY
TRBV11-1	TRBJ2-5	ASSFPFGPTESQETQY
TRBV7-9	TRBJ1-2	ASSLWQDRTSNYGYT